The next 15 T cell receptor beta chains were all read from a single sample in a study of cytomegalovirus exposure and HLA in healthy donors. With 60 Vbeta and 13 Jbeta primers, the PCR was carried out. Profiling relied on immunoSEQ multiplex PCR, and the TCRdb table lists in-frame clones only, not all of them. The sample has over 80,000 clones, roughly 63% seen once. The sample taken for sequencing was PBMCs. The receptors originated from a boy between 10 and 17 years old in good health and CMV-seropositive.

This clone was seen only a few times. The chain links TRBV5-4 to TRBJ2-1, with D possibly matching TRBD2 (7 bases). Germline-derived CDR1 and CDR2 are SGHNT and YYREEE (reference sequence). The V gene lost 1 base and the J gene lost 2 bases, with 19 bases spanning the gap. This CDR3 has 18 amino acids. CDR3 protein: CASSLIRGAQPAYNEQFF. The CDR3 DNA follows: TGTGCCAGCAGCTTGATCCGGGGGGCTCAACCCGCCTACAATGAGCAGTTCTTC.

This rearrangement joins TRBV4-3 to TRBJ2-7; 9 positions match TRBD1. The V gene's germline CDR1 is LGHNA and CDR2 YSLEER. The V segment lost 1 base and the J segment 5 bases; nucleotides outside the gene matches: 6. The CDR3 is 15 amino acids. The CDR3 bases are TGCGCCAGCAGCCAAGTGGGGGACAGGGTACACGAGCAGTACTTC. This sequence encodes CASSQVGDRVHEQYF.

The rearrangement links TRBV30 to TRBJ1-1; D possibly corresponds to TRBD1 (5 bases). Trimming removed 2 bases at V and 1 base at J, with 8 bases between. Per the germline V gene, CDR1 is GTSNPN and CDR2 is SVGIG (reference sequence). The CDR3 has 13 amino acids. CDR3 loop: CAWSSQGNTEAFF. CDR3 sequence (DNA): TGTGCCTGGAGTTCCCAGGGGAACACTGAAGCTTTCTTT.

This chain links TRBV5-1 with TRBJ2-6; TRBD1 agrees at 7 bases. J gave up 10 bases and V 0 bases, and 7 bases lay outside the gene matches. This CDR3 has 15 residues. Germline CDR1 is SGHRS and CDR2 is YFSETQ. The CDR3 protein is CASSLVGGNRNVLTF. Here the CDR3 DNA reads TGCGCCAGCAGCTTGGTAGGGGGCAATCGGAACGTCCTGACTTTC.

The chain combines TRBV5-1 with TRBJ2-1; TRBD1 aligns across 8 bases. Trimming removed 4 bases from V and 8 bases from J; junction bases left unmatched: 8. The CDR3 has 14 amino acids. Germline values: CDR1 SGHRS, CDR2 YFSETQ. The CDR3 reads CASSEDRVGYEQFF. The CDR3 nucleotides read TGCGCCAGCAGCGAGGACAGGGTGGGGTATGAGCAGTTCTTC.

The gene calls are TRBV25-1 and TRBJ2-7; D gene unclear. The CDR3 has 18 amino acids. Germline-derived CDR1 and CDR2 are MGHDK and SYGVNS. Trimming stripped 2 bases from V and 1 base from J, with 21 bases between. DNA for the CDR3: TGTGCCAGCAGTGAAGAAGGCCCTTTTCAAACTAATTCCTACGAGCAGTACTTC. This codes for CASSEEGPFQTNSYEQYF.

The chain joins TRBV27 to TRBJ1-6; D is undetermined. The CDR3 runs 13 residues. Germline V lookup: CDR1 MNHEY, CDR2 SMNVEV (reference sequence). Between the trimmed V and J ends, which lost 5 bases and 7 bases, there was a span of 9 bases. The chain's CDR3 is CASSPLRNSPLHF. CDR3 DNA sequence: TGTGCCAGCAGTCCCCTCCGGAATTCACCCCTCCACTTT.

This CDR3 is CSAKQDYEQYF. The CDR3 DNA reads TGCAGTGCAAAACAGGATTACGAGCAGTACTTC. J is TRBJ2-7 and V is TRBV20-1; TRBD1 is a possible D gene (5 bases). This CDR3 contains 11 residues. V was shortened by 6 bases and J by 4 bases, with 10 bases between the two germline ends. The germline V gene has CDR1 DFQATT and CDR2 SNEGSKA (reference sequence).

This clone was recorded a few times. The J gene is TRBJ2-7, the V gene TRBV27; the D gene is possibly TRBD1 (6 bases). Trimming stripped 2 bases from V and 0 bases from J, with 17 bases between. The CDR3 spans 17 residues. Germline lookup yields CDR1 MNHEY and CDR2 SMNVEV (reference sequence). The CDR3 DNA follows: TGTGCCAGCAGTTTAGAGGGAACAGGGTCCTTCTCCTACGAGCAGTACTTC. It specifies CASSLEGTGSFSYEQYF.

The CDR3 protein is CASSLLTNPSTDTQYF. In DNA form, the CDR3 reads TGTGCCAGCAGCTTGTTAACAAACCCTAGCACAGATACGCAGTATTTT. The V call is TRBV5-4, the J call TRBJ2-3; D unclear. The CDR3 extends over 16 amino acids. Per germline, CDR1 SGHNT and CDR2 YYREEE (reference sequence). Between the trimmed V and J ends, which lost 1 base and 0 bases, there was a span of 12 bases.

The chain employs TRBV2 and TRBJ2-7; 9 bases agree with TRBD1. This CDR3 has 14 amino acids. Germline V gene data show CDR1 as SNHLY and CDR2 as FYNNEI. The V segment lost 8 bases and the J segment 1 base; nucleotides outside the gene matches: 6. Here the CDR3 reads CASGRDRVSYEQYF. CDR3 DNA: TGTGCCAGCGGGAGGGACAGGGTTTCCTACGAGCAGTACTTC.

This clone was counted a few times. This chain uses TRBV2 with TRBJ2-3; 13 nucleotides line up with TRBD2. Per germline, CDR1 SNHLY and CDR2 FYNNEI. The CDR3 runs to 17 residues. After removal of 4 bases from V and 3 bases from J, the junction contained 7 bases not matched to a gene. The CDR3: CASSGETSGRWTDTQYF. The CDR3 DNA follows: TGTGCCAGCAGTGGGGAGACTAGCGGGAGGTGGACAGATACGCAGTATTTT. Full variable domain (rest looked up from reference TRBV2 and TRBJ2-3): EPEVTQTPSHQVTQMGQEVILRCVPISNHLYFYWYRQILGQKVEFLVSFYNNEISEKSEIFDDQFSVERPDGSNFTLKIRSTKLEDSAMYFCASSGETSGRWTDTQYFGPGTRLTVL.

The CDR3 loop is CASSERYLANYGYTF. The DNA for the CDR3 is TGTGCCAGCAGTGAAAGGTATCTAGCTAACTATGGCTACACCTTC. The rearrangement uses TRBV6-1 and TRBJ1-2, with D unclear. The CDR3 totals 15 residues. V was clipped by 2 bases and J by 0 bases, with 10 bases between them. Germline loops: CDR1 MNHNS, CDR2 SASEGT.

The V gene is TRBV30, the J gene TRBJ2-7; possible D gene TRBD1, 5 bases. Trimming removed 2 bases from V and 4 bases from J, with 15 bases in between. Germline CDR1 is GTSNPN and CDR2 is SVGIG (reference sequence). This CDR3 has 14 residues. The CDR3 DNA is TGTGCCTGGAGTATCGGGCAGGGCTCGTACGAGCAGTACTTC. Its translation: CAWSIGQGSYEQYF.

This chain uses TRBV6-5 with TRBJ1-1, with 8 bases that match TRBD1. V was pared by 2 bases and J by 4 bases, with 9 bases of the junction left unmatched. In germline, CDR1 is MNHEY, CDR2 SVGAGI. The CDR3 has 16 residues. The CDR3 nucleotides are TGTGCCAGCAGTTACGCGCAGGGGGCGAGGGGCACTGAAGCTTTCTTT. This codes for CASSYAQGARGTEAFF.